This TCR beta chain was sequenced in a study of cytomegalovirus exposure and HLA in healthy donors. Whole-study context: The 110 or so validation repertoires used the same platform as the roughly 610 first-cohort repertoires, a later analysis reported. Study findings and constraints: There were a few CMV-associated chains whose specificity for CMV antigens was confirmed in vitro.

Germline V gene data show CDR1 as SGHRS and CDR2 as YFSETQ. The CDR3 spans 13 residues. The V end was cut by 2 bases, the J end by 1 base, with 6 bases between. Here immunoSEQ multiplex PCR was the method, and the copy in TCRdb shows in-frame clones only, minus some. The table shows some 160,000 clones, with approximately 90% occurring only once. Note on this clone: What it binds is not known. This same CDR3 is encoded by further DNA sequences in the sample.

This sequence was found in a young man in good health and CMV-seronegative. The specimen was PBMCs. The rearrangement joins TRBV5-1 to TRBJ1-1; D is uncertain. CDR3 amino acids: CASSFSGNTEAFF. Here the CDR3 DNA reads TGCGCCAGCAGCTTTTCGGGGAACACTGAAGCTTTCTTT.